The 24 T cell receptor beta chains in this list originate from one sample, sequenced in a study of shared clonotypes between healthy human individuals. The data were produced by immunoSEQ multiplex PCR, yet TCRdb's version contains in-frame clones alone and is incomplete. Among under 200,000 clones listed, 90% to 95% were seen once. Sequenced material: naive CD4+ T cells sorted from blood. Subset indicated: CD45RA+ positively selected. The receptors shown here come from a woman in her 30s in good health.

CDR3 DNA: TGTGCCAGCAGTCATGGGGGACAGGGGAACGAGCAGTTCTTC. Protein product: CASSHGGQGNEQFF. This chain connects TRBV6-5 to TRBJ2-1; 10 bases are shared with TRBD1. This CDR3 contains 14 residues. The V gene end was trimmed by 5 bases and the J gene end by 10 bases; junction bases not matched to a gene: 8. CDR1 is MNHEY, CDR2 SVGAGI, per germline.

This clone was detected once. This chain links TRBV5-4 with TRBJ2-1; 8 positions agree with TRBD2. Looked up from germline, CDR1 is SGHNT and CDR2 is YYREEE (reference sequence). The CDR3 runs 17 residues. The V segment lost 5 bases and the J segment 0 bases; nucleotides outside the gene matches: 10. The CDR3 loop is CASSSASGSPSYNEQFF. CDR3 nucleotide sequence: TGTGCCAGCAGTTCCGCGAGCGGGAGCCCCTCCTACAATGAGCAGTTCTTC.

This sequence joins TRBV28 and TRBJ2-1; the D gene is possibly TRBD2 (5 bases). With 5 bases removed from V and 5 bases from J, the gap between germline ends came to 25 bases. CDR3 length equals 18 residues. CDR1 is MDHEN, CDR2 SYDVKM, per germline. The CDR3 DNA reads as TGTGCCAGCAGTCCCCCGCTAAGACTAACTTCCGCCCACAATGAGCAGTTCTTC. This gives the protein CASSPPLRLTSAHNEQFF. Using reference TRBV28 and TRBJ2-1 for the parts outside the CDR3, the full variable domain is DVKVTQSSRYLVKRTGEKVFLECVQDMDHENMFWYRQDPGLGLRLIYFSYDVKMKEKGDIPEGYSVSREKKERFSLILESASTNQTSMYLCASSPPLRLTSAHNEQFFGPGTRLTVL.

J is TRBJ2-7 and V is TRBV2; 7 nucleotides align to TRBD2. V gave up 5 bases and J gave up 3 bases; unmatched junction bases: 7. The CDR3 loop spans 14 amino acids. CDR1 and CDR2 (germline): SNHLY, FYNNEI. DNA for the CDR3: TGTGCCAGCAGTTGGACTAGAGGTAACTACGAGCAGTACTTC. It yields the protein CASSWTRGNYEQYF.

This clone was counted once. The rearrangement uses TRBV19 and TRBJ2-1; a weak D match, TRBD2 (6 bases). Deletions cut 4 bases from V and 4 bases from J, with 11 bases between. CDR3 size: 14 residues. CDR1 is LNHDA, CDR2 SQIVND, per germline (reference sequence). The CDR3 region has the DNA TGTGCCAGTAGTAGCCTAGCGCAGTACAATGAGCAGTTCTTC. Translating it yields CASSSLAQYNEQFF.

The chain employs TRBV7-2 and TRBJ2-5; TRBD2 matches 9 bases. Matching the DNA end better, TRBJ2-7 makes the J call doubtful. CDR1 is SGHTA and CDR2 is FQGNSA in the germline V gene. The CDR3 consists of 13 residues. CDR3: CASSRGRAYEQYF. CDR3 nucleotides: TGTGCCAGCAGCCGCGGGAGGGCCTACGAGCAGTACTTC.

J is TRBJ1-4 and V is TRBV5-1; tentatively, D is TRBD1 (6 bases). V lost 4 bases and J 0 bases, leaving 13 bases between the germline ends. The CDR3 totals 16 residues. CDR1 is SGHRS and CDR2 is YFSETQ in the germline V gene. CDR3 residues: CASSVLQGATNEKLFF. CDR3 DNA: TGCGCCAGCAGCGTACTACAGGGAGCAACTAATGAAAAACTGTTTTTT.

CDR3 nucleotide sequence: TGTGCCAGCAGTTACTCGACAGGGGGCACTGAAGCTTTCTTT. Protein product: CASSYSTGGTEAFF. The chain is built from TRBV6-5 and TRBJ1-1; 9 bases map to TRBD1. The junction had 0 bases not matched to a gene; V was cut back by 0 bases and J by 4 bases. The CDR3 sequence is 14 residues long. Germline CDR1 is MNHEY and CDR2 is SVGAGI.

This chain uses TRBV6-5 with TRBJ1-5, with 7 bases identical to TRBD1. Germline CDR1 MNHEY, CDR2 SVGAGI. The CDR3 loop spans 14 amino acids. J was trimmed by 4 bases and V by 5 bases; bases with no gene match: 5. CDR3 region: CASSDRAGNQPQHF. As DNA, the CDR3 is TGTGCCAGCAGTGACAGGGCCGGGAATCAGCCCCAGCATTTT.

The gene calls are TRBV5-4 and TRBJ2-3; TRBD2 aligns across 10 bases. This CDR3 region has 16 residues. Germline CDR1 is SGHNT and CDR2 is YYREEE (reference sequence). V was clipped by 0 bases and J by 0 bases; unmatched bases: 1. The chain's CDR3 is CASSLGTSGSTDTQYF. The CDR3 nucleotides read TGTGCCAGCAGCTTGGGGACTAGCGGTAGCACAGATACGCAGTATTTT.

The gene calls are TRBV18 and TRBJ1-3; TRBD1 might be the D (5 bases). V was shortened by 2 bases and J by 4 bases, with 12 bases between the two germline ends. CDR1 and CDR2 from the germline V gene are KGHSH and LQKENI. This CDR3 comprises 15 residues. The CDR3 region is CASSPKAGPGNTIYF. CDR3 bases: TGTGCCAGCTCACCAAAGGCGGGGCCCGGAAACACCATATATTTT.

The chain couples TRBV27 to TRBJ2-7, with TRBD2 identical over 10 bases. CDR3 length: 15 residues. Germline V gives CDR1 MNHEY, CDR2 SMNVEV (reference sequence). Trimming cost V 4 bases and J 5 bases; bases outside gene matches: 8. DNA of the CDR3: TGTGCCAGCAGTTCTCCAGCGGGAGGGATCGACGAGCAGTACTTC. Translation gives CASSSPAGGIDEQYF.

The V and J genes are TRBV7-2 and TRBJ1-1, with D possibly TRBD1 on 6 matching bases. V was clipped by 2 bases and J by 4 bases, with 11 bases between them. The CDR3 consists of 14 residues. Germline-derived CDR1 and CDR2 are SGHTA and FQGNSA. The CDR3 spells CASSLTGAVTEAFF. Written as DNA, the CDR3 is TGTGCCAGCAGCTTAACGGGGGCGGTCACTGAAGCTTTCTTT.

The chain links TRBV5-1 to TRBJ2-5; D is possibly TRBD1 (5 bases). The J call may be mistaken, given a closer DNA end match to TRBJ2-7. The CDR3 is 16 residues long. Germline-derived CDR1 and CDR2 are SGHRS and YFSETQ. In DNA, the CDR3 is TGCGCCAGCAGCTTAAGTGCAGGGCCCGGATCCTACGAGCAGTACTTC. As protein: CASSLSAGPGSYEQYF.

CDR3 protein: CASSLQGIGYTF. CDR3 bases: TGTGCCAGCAGCCTACAGGGTATTGGCTACACCTTC. The rearrangement links TRBV5-4 to TRBJ1-2, with D tentatively TRBD1 (6 bases). This CDR3 is built from 12 residues. Trimming cost V 4 bases and J 7 bases, with 11 bases left between them. Germline CDR1 reads SGHNT; CDR2 reads YYREEE (reference sequence).

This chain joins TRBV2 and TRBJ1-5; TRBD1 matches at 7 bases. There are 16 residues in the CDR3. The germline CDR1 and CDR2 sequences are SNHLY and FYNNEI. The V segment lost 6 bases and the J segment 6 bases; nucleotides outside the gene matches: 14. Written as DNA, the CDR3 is TGTGCCAGCAGGGGCCGGGACAGTCGTAGGAGTCAGCCCCAGCATTTT. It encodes CASRGRDSRRSQPQHF.

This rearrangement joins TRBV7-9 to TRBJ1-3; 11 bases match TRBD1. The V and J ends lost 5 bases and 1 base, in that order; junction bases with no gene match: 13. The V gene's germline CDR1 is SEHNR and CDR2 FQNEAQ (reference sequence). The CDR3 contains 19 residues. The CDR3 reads CASSQIGTGGNWSGNTIYF. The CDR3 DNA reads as TGTGCCAGCAGCCAGATCGGGACAGGGGGGAATTGGTCTGGAAACACCATATATTTT.

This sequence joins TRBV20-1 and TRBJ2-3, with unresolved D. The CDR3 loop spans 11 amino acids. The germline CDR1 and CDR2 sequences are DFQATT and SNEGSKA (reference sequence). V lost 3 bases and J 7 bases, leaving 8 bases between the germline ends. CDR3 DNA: TGCAGTGCTAGTTCGCCAAATACGCAGTATTTT. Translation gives CSASSPNTQYF.

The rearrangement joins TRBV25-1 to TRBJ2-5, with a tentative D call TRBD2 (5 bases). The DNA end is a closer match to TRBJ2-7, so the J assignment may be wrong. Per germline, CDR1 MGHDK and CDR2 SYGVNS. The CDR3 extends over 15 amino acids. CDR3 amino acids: CASSVAGLPGYEQYF. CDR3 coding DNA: TGTGCCAGCAGTGTTGCCGGACTCCCAGGCTACGAGCAGTACTTC.

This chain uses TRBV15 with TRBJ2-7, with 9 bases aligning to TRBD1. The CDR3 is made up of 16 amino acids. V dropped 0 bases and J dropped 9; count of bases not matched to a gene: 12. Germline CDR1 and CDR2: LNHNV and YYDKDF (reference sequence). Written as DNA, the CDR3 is TGTGCCACCAGCAGAGATCCCACAGGGGGCGGGATGCGGCAGTACTTC. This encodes CATSRDPTGGGMRQYF.

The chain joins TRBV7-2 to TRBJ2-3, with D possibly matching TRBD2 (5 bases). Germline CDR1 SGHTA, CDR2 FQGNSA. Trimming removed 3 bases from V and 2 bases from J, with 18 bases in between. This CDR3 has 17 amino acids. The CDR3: CASSFLPSGKYTDTQYF. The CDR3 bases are TGTGCCAGCAGCTTCTTGCCCAGCGGAAAATACACAGATACGCAGTATTTT.

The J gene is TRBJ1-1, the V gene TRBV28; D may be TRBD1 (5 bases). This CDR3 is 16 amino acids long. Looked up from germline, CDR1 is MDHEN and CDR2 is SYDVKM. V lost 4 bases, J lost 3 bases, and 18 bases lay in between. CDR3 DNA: TGTGCCAGCAGTTCCCCCGCCGCCGGACACCACACTGAAGCTTTCTTT. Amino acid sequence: CASSSPAAGHHTEAFF.

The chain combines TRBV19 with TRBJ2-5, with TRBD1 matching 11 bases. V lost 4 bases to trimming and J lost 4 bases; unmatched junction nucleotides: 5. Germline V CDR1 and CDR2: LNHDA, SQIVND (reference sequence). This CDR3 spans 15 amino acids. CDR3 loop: CASSTRDRGRETQYF. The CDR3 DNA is TGTGCCAGTAGTACCCGGGACAGGGGGAGAGAGACCCAGTACTTC.

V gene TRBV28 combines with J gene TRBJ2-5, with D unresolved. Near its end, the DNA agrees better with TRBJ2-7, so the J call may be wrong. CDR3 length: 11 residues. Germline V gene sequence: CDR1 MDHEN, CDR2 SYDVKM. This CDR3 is CASSSPYEQYF. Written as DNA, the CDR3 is TGTGCCAGCAGTTCCCCCTACGAGCAGTACTTC.